The clone carrying this TCR beta chain has more than one count but fewer than ten. Preparation of the TCRbeta library used unique molecular identifiers. TCRdb independently ran MiXCR on the PCR reads; one entry per CDR3 protein. The sample holds under 350,000 distinct CDR3 sequences, around 9.6% seen once. Between the trimmed V and J ends, which lost 1 base and 7 bases, there was a span of 10 bases. Germline-derived CDR1 and CDR2 are MNHNS and SASEGT. This CDR3 contains 14 residues. These data come from a study of T-cell reconstitution after alpha-beta-depleted transplantation in children. V usage is TRBV6-1 and J usage is TRBJ2-2; D not certain. The sequence was collected from a human donor who donated a stem cell graft to a child with SCID. The sequencing here drew on PBMCs from the stem cell graft donor, taken from the stem cell graft. The CDR3 loop reads CASSEGLGIGELFF. CDR3 DNA sequence: TGTGCCAGCAGTGAAGGTCTGGGGATCGGGGAGCTGTTTTTT.